This T cell receptor (beta chain) was profiled in a study of PD-1 blockade in classical Hodgkin lymphoma. Data came from immunoSEQ multiplex PCR; TCRdb stores just in-frame clones and leaves some out. The profile shows around 15,000 clones, around 92% of them singletons. V lost 3 bases to trimming and J lost 6 bases, with 18 bases between them. Germline V gene sequence: CDR1 SGHTA, CDR2 FQGNSA. The CDR3 contains 16 residues. This clone was seen a single time. Time point given: newly diagnosed, previously untreated cHL patient sample. Thawed PBMCs underwent magnetic negative selection to yield purified CD4+ T cells.

This receptor was taken from a human donor with classical Hodgkin lymphoma. The sample was CD4+ T cells from blood. This sequence joins TRBV7-2 and TRBJ2-1; D is undetermined. The CDR3 loop is CASSLAHGPATNEQFF. Here the CDR3 DNA reads TGTGCCAGCAGCTTGGCCCACGGGCCCGCCACCAATGAGCAGTTCTTC.